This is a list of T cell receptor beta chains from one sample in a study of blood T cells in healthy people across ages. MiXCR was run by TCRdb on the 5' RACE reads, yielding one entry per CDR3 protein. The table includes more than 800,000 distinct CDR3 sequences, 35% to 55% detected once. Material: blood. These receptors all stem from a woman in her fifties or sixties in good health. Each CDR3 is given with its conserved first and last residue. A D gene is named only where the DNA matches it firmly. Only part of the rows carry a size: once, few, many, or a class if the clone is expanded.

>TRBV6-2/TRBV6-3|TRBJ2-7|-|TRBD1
CASSQGQGALHEQYF
TGTGCCAGCAGTCAGGGACAGGGGGCTTTGCACGAGCAGTACTTC
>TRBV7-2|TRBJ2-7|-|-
CASSYSGVYNEQYF
TGTGCCAGCAGCTATAGCGGAGTTTACAATGAGCAGTACTTC
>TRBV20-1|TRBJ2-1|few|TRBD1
CSADSGTEGSNEQFF
TGCAGTGCTGATTCCGGGACAGAGGGCTCCAATGAGCAGTTCTTC
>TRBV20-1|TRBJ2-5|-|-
CSAPAVGQGETQYF
TGCAGTGCACCCGCAGTGGGCCAGGGAGAGACCCAGTACTTC
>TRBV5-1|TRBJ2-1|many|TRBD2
CASSLRLAGYNEQFF
TGTGCCAGCAGTCTAAGGCTAGCGGGCTACAATGAGCAGTTCTTC
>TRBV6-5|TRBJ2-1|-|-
CASSPLRSSYNEQFF
TGTGCCAGCAGTCCTTTGCGGAGCTCCTACAATGAGCAGTTCTTC
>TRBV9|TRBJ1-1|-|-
CASSVEPDTIATEDTEAFF
TGTGCCAGCAGCGTAGAGCCCGATACTATCGCGACAGAAGACACTGAAGCTTTCTTT
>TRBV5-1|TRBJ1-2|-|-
CASSLGTWAMDGYGYTF
TGCGCCAGCAGCTTGGGTACCTGGGCTATGGACGGATATGGCTACACCTTC
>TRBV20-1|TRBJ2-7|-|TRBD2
CSAQRERLAGSYEQYF
TGCAGTGCCCAGCGGGAGCGCCTGGCGGGTTCCTACGAACAGTACTTC
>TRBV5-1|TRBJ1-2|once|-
CASSGGRGIYGYTF
TGCGCCAGCAGCGGGGGCCGGGGAATCTATGGCTACACCTTC
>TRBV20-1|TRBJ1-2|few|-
CSAMIGQINYGYTF
TGCAGTGCTATGATTGGTCAGATTAACTATGGCTACACCTTC
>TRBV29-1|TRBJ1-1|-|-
CSVILEDTEAFF
TGCAGCGTGATCCTGGAGGACACTGAAGCTTTCTTT
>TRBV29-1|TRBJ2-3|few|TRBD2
CSVERASGAPSTDTQYF
TGCAGCGTTGAACGGGCTAGCGGGGCCCCTAGCACAGATACGCAGTATTTT
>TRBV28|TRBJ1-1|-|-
CASSLSKEGNAEAFF
TGTGCCAGCAGTTTATCTAAGGAGGGGAACGCTGAAGCTTTCTTT
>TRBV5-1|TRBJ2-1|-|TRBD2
CASTLSGFSYNEQFF
TGCGCCAGCACCCTTAGCGGGTTTTCCTACAATGAGCAGTTCTTC
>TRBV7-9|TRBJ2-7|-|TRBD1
CAERDSSYEQYF
TGTGCGGAAAGGGACAGTTCCTACGAGCAGTACTTC
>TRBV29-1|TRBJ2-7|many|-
CSVGNSYEQYF
TGCAGCGTCGGGAACTCCTACGAGCAGTACTTC
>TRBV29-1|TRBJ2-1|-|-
CSVTVSYEQFF
TGCAGCGTTACAGTGAGCTACGAGCAGTTCTTC
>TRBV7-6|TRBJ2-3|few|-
CASSLADSNTDTQYF
TGTGCCAGCAGCTTAGCCGACTCGAACACAGATACGCAGTATTTT
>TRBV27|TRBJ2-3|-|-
CASSSPAVAFTETQYF
TGTGCCAGCAGTTCCCCGGCGGTAGCCTTCACAGAGACGCAGTATTTT
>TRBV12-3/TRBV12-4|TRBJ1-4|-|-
CASSFSLGSTNEKLFF
TGTGCCAGCAGTTTTAGTCTTGGGTCAACTAATGAAAAACTGTTTTTT